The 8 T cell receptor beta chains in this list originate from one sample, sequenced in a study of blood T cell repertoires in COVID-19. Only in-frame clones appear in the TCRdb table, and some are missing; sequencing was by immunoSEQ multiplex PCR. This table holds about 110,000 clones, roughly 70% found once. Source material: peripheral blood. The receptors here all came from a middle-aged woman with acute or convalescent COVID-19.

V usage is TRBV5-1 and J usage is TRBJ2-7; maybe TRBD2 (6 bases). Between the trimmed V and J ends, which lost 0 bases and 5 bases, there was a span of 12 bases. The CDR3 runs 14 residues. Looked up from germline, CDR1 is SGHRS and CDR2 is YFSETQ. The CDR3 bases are TGCGCCAGCAGCTTGGGCGGGGTCGCGGACGAGCAGTACTTC. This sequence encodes CASSLGGVADEQYF.

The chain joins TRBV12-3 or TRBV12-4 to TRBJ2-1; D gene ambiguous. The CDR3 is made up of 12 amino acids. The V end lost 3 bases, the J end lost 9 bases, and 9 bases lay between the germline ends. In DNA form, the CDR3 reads TGTGCCAGCAGTTTTTCGAGGAGTGAGCAGTTCTTC. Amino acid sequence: CASSFSRSEQFF.

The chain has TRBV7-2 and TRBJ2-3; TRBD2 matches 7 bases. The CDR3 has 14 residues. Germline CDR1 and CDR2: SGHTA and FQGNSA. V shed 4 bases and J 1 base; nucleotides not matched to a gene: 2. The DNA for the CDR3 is TGTGCCAGCAGCTCTCGGGGGGGCACAGATACGCAGTATTTT. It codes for CASSSRGGTDTQYF.

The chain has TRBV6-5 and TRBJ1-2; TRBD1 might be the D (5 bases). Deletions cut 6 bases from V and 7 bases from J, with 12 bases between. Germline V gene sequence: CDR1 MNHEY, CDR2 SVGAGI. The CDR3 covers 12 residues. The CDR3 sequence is CASRTGPSGYTF. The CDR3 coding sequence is TGTGCCAGCAGAACAGGTCCCTCTGGCTACACCTTC.

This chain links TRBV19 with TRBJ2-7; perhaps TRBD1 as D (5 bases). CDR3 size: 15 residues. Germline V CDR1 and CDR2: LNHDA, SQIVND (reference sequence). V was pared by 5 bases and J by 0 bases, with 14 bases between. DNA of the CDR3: TGTGCCAGTAGTCCTCGTGGCAGGGCCTCCTACGAGCAGTACTTC. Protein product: CASSPRGRASYEQYF.

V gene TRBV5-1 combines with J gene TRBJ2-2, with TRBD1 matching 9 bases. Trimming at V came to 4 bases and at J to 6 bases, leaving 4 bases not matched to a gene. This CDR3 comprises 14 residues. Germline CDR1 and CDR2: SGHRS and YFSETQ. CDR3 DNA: TGCGCCAGCAGCAAGGACAGGGGTGCCGGGGAGCTGTTTTTT. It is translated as CASSKDRGAGELFF.

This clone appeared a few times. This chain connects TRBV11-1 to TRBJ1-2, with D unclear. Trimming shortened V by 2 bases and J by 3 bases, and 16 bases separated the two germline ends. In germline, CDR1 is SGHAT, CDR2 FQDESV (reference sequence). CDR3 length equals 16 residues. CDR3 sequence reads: CASSLHSRSDYYGYTF. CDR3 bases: TGTGCCAGCAGCTTACATTCCAGAAGCGATTACTATGGCTACACCTTC.

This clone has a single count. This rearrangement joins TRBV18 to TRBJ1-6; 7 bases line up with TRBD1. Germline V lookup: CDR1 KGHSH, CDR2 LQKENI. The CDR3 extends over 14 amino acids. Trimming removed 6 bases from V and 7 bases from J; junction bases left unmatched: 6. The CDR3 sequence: CASSPQGGNSPLHF. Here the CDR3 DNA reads TGTGCCAGCTCTCCTCAGGGGGGCAATTCACCCCTCCACTTT. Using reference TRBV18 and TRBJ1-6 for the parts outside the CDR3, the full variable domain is NAGVMQNPRHLVRRRGQEARLRCSPMKGHSHVYWYRQLPEEGLKFMVYLQKENIIDESGMPKERFSAEFPKEGPSILRIQQVVRGDSAAYFCASSPQGGNSPLHFGNGTRLTVT.